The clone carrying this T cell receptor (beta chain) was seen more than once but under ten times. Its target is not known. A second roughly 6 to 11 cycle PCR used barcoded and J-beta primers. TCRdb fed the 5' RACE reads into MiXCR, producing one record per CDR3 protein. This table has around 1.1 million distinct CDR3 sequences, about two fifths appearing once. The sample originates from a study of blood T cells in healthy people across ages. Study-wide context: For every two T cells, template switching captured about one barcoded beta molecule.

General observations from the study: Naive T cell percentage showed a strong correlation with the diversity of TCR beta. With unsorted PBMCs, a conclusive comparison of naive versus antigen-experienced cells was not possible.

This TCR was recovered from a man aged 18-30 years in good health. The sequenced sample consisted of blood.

The DNA of the CDR3 is TGCGCCAGCAACGACCCGGGTATGAACACTGAAGCTTTCTTT. The encoded protein is CASNDPGMNTEAFF. The genes are TRBV5-1 and TRBJ1-1; D uncertain. Trimming shortened V by 6 bases and J by 0 bases, and 12 bases separated the two germline ends. The CDR3 is 14 residues long. Germline V gene data show CDR1 as SGHRS and CDR2 as YFSETQ.